The entry below gives a single T cell receptor (beta chain) sequence along with its context. As yet, its antigen is unknown. Other DNA sequences within the sample encode an identical CDR3. The data originate from a study of T cell responses to AZD1222 COVID-19 vaccine. Study results and caveats: The donor group comprised mostly white British people and more females; the analysis possibly underestimated clonal diversity. Baseline serostatus was positive in only a handful of AZD1222 recipients.

The germline V gene has CDR1 SNHLY and CDR2 FYNNEI. The CDR3 is 14 residues long. The V gene lost 2 bases and the J gene lost 7 bases, with 12 bases spanning the gap. Measured with immunoSEQ multiplex PCR; TCRdb has only the in-frame clones, and not every one. The sample carries over 45,000 clones, about 83% recorded once. This TCR was sampled from an adult in good health. The chain has TRBV2 and TRBJ1-5; possibly TRBD1 for D (6 bases). Source: peripheral blood, taken on day 0 of AZD1222 vaccination. Here the CDR3 DNA reads TGTGCCAGCAGTGAATCGGGGGCTAGGCAGCCCCAGCATTTT. It codes for CASSESGARQPQHF. Combining the CDR3 with reference TRBV2 and TRBJ1-5 gives the whole variable domain EPEVTQTPSHQVTQMGQEVILRCVPISNHLYFYWYRQILGQKVEFLVSFYNNEISEKSEIFDDQFSVERPDGSNFTLKIRSTKLEDSAMYFCASSESGARQPQHFGDGTRLSIL.